A single sample is the source of the 20 T cell receptor beta chains below, sequenced in a study of PD-L1 blockade in urothelial cancer (dated by TCRdb to 2016 to 2017). Library generation was performed with the immunoSEQ multiplex PCR assay. Drawn from immuneACCESS, this table holds only the in-frame rearrangements with V and J called that TCRdb kept. Clones are partly lost; checked studies trace under half to an unresolved V gene and leave the rest unexplained. In this sample the table shows about 55,000 clones, approximately 80% of which occur a single time. The top ten hold more than 3.5% of the sample. The input for sequencing was PBMCs, taken around atezolizumab (anti-PD-L1) treatment. Receptors originate from a man between 65 and 79 years old with urothelial cancer.

The chain couples TRBV5-1 to TRBJ2-1; D is possibly TRBD1 (6 bases). Per the germline V gene, CDR1 is SGHRS and CDR2 is YFSETQ. Between the trimmed V and J ends, which lost 0 bases and 8 bases, there was a span of 21 bases. This CDR3 has 17 residues. CDR3 coding DNA: TGCGCCAGCAGCTTGGCTGTTGGGGCAGGGGTAGGACATGAGCAGTTCTTC. Translation: CASSLAVGAGVGHEQFF.

Written as DNA, the CDR3 is TGTGCCAGTAGGCGTGGTGGACAGGGGAGTGCCTATGGCTACACCTTC. Protein sequence: CASRRGGQGSAYGYTF. This chain joins TRBV19 and TRBJ1-2; 9 nucleotides match TRBD1. The V segment lost 6 bases and the J segment 4 bases; nucleotides outside the gene matches: 12. This CDR3 has 16 amino acids. Germline CDR1 LNHDA, CDR2 SQIVND (reference sequence).

The chain combines TRBV7-2 with TRBJ1-2; D is unresolved. The germline CDR1 and CDR2 sequences are SGHTA and FQGNSA. Trimming took 3 bases from V and 4 from J, leaving 12 bases between them. This CDR3 spans 14 amino acids. The CDR3 DNA sequence: TGTGCCAGCAGCTTTGAGCTGCGGTTCTATGGCTACACCTTC. Translating it yields CASSFELRFYGYTF.

The chain joins TRBV28 to TRBJ2-7; TRBD2 aligns across 7 bases. This CDR3 is built from 17 residues. The germline gives CDR1 MDHEN, CDR2 SYDVKM. J was trimmed by 0 bases and V by 5 bases; bases with no gene match: 13. The CDR3 is CASSRRPAGAHSYEQYF. The CDR3, as DNA: TGTGCCAGCAGTCGTCGACCGGCGGGAGCCCACTCCTACGAGCAGTACTTC.

The V call is TRBV7-2, the J call TRBJ2-2; D is perhaps TRBD1 (6 bases). The germline gives CDR1 SGHTA, CDR2 FQGNSA. The CDR3 sequence is 14 residues long. The V gene lost 3 bases and the J gene lost 6 bases, with 11 bases spanning the gap. This CDR3 is CASSFTGSAGELFF. CDR3 in DNA: TGTGCCAGCAGCTTTACAGGGTCGGCCGGGGAGCTGTTTTTT.

The chain employs TRBV6-1 and TRBJ1-5, with 8 nucleotides matching TRBD1. The germline V gene has CDR1 MNHNS and CDR2 SASEGT. This CDR3 comprises 18 residues. V shed 2 bases and J 6 bases; nucleotides not matched to a gene: 15. The CDR3 nucleotides are TGTGCCAGCAGTGAAATTTTGGGAGGACAGGGCGTGGGTCAGCCCCAGCATTTT. Translated, it gives CASSEILGGQGVGQPQHF.

The gene calls are TRBV25-1 and TRBJ1-5; possibly TRBD1 for D (6 bases). Germline lookup yields CDR1 MGHDK and CDR2 SYGVNS. The CDR3 loop spans 15 amino acids. The V end lost 3 bases, the J end lost 1 base, and 10 bases lay between the germline ends. CDR3 protein: CASSDGTLSNQPQHF. The CDR3 DNA follows: TGTGCCAGCAGTGATGGGACACTAAGCAATCAGCCCCAGCATTTT.

In this sample, this clone turned up a few times. This rearrangement joins TRBV5-1 to TRBJ1-2; tentatively, D is TRBD1 (5 bases). The CDR3 contains 12 residues. Germline V gene data show CDR1 as SGHRS and CDR2 as YFSETQ. Trimming took 4 bases from V and 8 from J, leaving 12 bases between them. CDR3 DNA sequence: TGCGCCAGCAGCCCGTATTGGGGCGGCTACACCTTC. Translated, it gives CASSPYWGGYTF.

The count of this clone is one. V usage is TRBV5-6 and J usage is TRBJ2-5; a possible D gene is TRBD2 (5 bases). Germline assignment: CDR1 SGHDT and CDR2 YYEEEE. Between the trimmed V and J ends, which lost 0 bases and 5 bases, there was a span of 11 bases. This CDR3 is 14 amino acids long. The CDR3 here is CASSLAYRGETQYF. CDR3 nucleotides: TGTGCCAGCAGCTTGGCCTATCGGGGTGAGACCCAGTACTTC.

The rearrangement uses TRBV11-3 and TRBJ2-7; TRBD2 is a possible D gene (6 bases). This CDR3 has 14 amino acids. Trimming removed 3 bases at V and 4 bases at J, with 13 bases between. Per the germline V gene, CDR1 is SGHNT and CDR2 is YENEEA. The DNA of the CDR3 is TGTGCCAGCAGCTTTGGCGGGATTGAGTACGAGCAGTACTTC. It translates to CASSFGGIEYEQYF. Complete variable domain (other parts from reference TRBV11-3 and TRBJ2-7): EAGVVQSPRYKIIEKKQPVAFWCNPISGHNTLYWYLQNLGQGPELLIRYENEEAVDDSQLPKDRFSAERLKGVDSTLKIQPAELGDSAVYLCASSFGGIEYEQYFGPGTRLTVT.

The J gene is TRBJ1-5, the V gene TRBV2, with D unclear. Trimming took 1 base from V and 4 from J, leaving 14 bases between them. The CDR3 has 16 residues. The germline CDR1 and CDR2 sequences are SNHLY and FYNNEI. CDR3 sequence reads: CASSEDRPGLNQPQHF. CDR3 DNA: TGTGCCAGCAGTGAAGACCGGCCAGGCCTGAATCAGCCCCAGCATTTT.

This sequence joins TRBV7-2 and TRBJ1-2, with D tentatively TRBD1 (6 bases). V lost 5 bases and J 7 bases, leaving 23 bases between the germline ends. Germline CDR1 and CDR2: SGHTA and FQGNSA. This CDR3 spans 16 amino acids. The CDR3 reads CASSPRSDRGRGGYTF. The CDR3, as DNA: TGTGCCAGCAGCCCCCGATCGGACAGAGGGCGAGGTGGCTACACCTTC.

The rearrangement links TRBV5-1 to TRBJ2-1; D is unresolved. This CDR3 is built from 16 residues. Germline CDR1 is SGHRS and CDR2 is YFSETQ. V was cut by 0 bases and J by 4 bases, with 14 bases left in between. The CDR3 is CASSLAKWLQYNEQFF. The DNA for the CDR3 is TGCGCCAGCAGCTTGGCCAAGTGGCTGCAGTACAATGAGCAGTTCTTC.

A single count supports this clone. The gene calls are TRBV4-1 and TRBJ2-4; weak D call: TRBD2 (5 bases). With 0 bases removed from V and 6 bases from J, the gap between germline ends came to 18 bases. The length of the CDR3 is 17 residues. The germline CDR1 and CDR2 sequences are MGHRA and YSYEKL. The CDR3 reads CASSQDSRPGRGNIQYF. In DNA form, the CDR3 reads TGCGCCAGCAGCCAAGATTCGCGCCCAGGTCGGGGAAACATTCAGTACTTC.

The chain links TRBV6-5 to TRBJ2-5; 8 positions agree with TRBD2. This CDR3 has 15 amino acids. Germline V CDR1 and CDR2: MNHEY, SVGAGI. Trimming removed 0 bases from V and 5 bases from J; junction bases left unmatched: 5. The CDR3 sequence is CASSYSRTSTETQYF. CDR3 nucleotide sequence: TGTGCCAGCAGTTACTCGAGGACTAGCACCGAGACCCAGTACTTC.

This sequence joins TRBV18 and TRBJ2-2; tentative D call: TRBD2 (6 bases). The V end lost 3 bases, the J end lost 4 bases, and 12 bases lay between the germline ends. Germline V lookup: CDR1 KGHSH, CDR2 LQKENI. The CDR3 runs 15 residues. The CDR3 bases are TGTGCCAGCTCACCCGGGGGAGTTGTCACCGGGGAGCTGTTTTTT. This gives the protein CASSPGGVVTGELFF. The full variable domain, with the rest looked up from reference TRBV18 and TRBJ2-2, is NAGVMQNPRHLVRRRGQEARLRCSPMKGHSHVYWYRQLPEEGLKFMVYLQKENIIDESGMPKERFSAEFPKEGPSILRIQQVVRGDSAAYFCASSPGGVVTGELFFGEGSRLTVL.

The V call is TRBV2, the J call TRBJ1-2, with a tentative D call TRBD1 (5 bases). Trimming left V 3 bases short and J 6 bases short, with 11 bases between. Germline V gene sequence: CDR1 SNHLY, CDR2 FYNNEI. This CDR3 is 13 amino acids long. The CDR3 DNA reads TGTGCCAGCAGTGACGACAGTGGGCATGGCTACACCTTC. Its translation: CASSDDSGHGYTF.

The V and J genes are TRBV11-3 and TRBJ2-2, with 12 bases that match TRBD2. Germline V gene lookup returns CDR1 SGHNT and CDR2 YENEEA. The CDR3 is 18 amino acids. The V gene end was trimmed by 10 bases and the J gene end by 4 bases; junction bases not matched to a gene: 16. DNA for the CDR3: TGTGCCATCACCCCCGCTAGCGGGAGGGGAGGTAGCACCGGGGAGCTGTTTTTT. It is translated as CAITPASGRGGSTGELFF.

This chain connects TRBV4-2 to TRBJ2-4, with 10 bases that match TRBD1. Trimming removed 0 bases from V and 7 bases from J; junction bases left unmatched: 6. This CDR3 has 16 amino acids. Germline V lookup: CDR1 LGHNA, CDR2 YNFKEQ. The CDR3 sequence is CASSQDGRDRGNIQYF. DNA of the CDR3: TGTGCCAGCAGCCAAGATGGGCGGGACAGGGGTAACATTCAGTACTTC.

This chain joins TRBV7-3 and TRBJ2-1, with a possible D match to TRBD2 (7 bases). V lost 1 base and J 8 bases, leaving 27 bases between the germline ends. The CDR3 contains 19 residues. CDR1 is SGHTA, CDR2 FQGTGA, per germline. In DNA form, the CDR3 reads TGTGCCAGCAGCTTAAATCCCCCATCGGCGGGGGCCATCGGGCATGAGCAGTTCTTC. Translated, it gives CASSLNPPSAGAIGHEQFF.